The rows below give T cell receptor beta chains drawn from one sample of a study of Ad26.COV2.S vaccination and SARS-CoV-2 variants. Clones were sequenced by immunoSEQ multiplex PCR, and TCRdb holds only the in-frame ones, with some missing. The sample contains some 400,000 clones, 75% to 90% of which appear only once. The material was peripheral blood, obtained in a trial of Ad26.COV2.S vaccine versus placebo. The receptors stem from a person aged 18-60 years who received the Ad26.COV2.S COVID-19 vaccine or a placebo. CDR3s leave out the opening cysteine and the closing phenylalanine or tryptophan. The order of the fields is CDR3 protein, D gene, V gene, CDR3 length. The D gene is left open where the match is weak.

CDR3 protein: ASSRGLARTDTQY
D gene: TRBD2
V gene: TRBV7-2
CDR3 length: 13

CDR3 protein: ASSEPGRNIQY
D gene: -
V gene: TRBV6-1
CDR3 length: 11

CDR3 protein: SVEWTGGGYEQY
D gene: TRBD2
V gene: TRBV29-1
CDR3 length: 12

CDR3 protein: ASSLISARGGTAF
D gene: -
V gene: TRBV11-2
CDR3 length: 13

CDR3 protein: AISEPLAGGPGTQY
D gene: TRBD2
V gene: TRBV10-3
CDR3 length: 14

CDR3 protein: ASTRGGPAGELF
D gene: -
V gene: TRBV3-1/TRBV3-2
CDR3 length: 12

CDR3 protein: ASSYGRGHGYT
D gene: TRBD1
V gene: TRBV6-8
CDR3 length: 11

CDR3 protein: ASSSNYEQY
D gene: -
V gene: TRBV28
CDR3 length: 9

CDR3 protein: ASTSREVDEQY
D gene: TRBD2
V gene: TRBV12-3/TRBV12-4
CDR3 length: 11

CDR3 protein: AWSGTSGRRETQY
D gene: TRBD2
V gene: TRBV30
CDR3 length: 13

CDR3 protein: ASSLGGLSTDTQY
D gene: -
V gene: TRBV5-1
CDR3 length: 13

CDR3 protein: ASSLSGPRVGQF
D gene: -
V gene: TRBV27
CDR3 length: 12

CDR3 protein: AWSVQADIEAF
D gene: -
V gene: TRBV30
CDR3 length: 11

CDR3 protein: ASSDQTGPSYNEQF
D gene: TRBD1
V gene: TRBV7-6
CDR3 length: 14

CDR3 protein: AWSVPGNSPLH
D gene: -
V gene: TRBV30
CDR3 length: 11

CDR3 protein: ASRRDAGANTEAF
D gene: -
V gene: TRBV2
CDR3 length: 13

CDR3 protein: ASSEATPPYEQY
D gene: -
V gene: TRBV2
CDR3 length: 12

CDR3 protein: AISDLGAYEQY
D gene: -
V gene: TRBV10-3
CDR3 length: 11

CDR3 protein: ASSLNIDEQY
D gene: -
V gene: TRBV11-2
CDR3 length: 10

CDR3 protein: ASKDPNEKLF
D gene: -
V gene: TRBV10-2
CDR3 length: 10

CDR3 protein: ASGAGGQPQH
D gene: -
V gene: TRBV12-3/TRBV12-4
CDR3 length: 10

CDR3 protein: ASSPYGWAGDRNGYT
D gene: -
V gene: TRBV5-4
CDR3 length: 15

CDR3 protein: ASSFGQNPNSNQPQH
D gene: -
V gene: TRBV7-8
CDR3 length: 15

CDR3 protein: ASSLTGSAETQY
D gene: -
V gene: TRBV5-1
CDR3 length: 12

CDR3 protein: SVGWGNTIY
D gene: -
V gene: TRBV29-1
CDR3 length: 9

CDR3 protein: ASSQRREFSNEQF
D gene: TRBD2
V gene: TRBV3-1/TRBV3-2
CDR3 length: 13

CDR3 protein: ASSQVGQGYSPLH
D gene: -
V gene: TRBV3-1/TRBV3-2
CDR3 length: 13

CDR3 protein: ASSTWDRGIPLHYNEQF
D gene: TRBD1
V gene: TRBV28
CDR3 length: 17

CDR3 protein: ASSHWASGSTQF
D gene: TRBD2
V gene: TRBV3-1/TRBV3-2
CDR3 length: 12

CDR3 protein: ASSQDWLAEQY
D gene: -
V gene: TRBV4-1
CDR3 length: 11

CDR3 protein: ASSPTEANPQH
D gene: -
V gene: TRBV18
CDR3 length: 11

CDR3 protein: ASSLPSGSTDTQY
D gene: TRBD2
V gene: TRBV5-1
CDR3 length: 13

CDR3 protein: ASSVGTGPGNTIY
D gene: TRBD1
V gene: TRBV9
CDR3 length: 13

CDR3 protein: ASSRPVGGVGETQY
D gene: -
V gene: TRBV5-8
CDR3 length: 14

CDR3 protein: ASSLTGVSYNEQF
D gene: TRBD1
V gene: TRBV7-3
CDR3 length: 13

CDR3 protein: ASSLGTGNYGYT
D gene: -
V gene: TRBV5-1
CDR3 length: 12

CDR3 protein: AISTDAYNYGYT
D gene: -
V gene: TRBV28
CDR3 length: 12

CDR3 protein: ASSSLERESYNEQF
D gene: TRBD2
V gene: TRBV7-9
CDR3 length: 14

CDR3 protein: ASSRSSTGELF
D gene: -
V gene: TRBV7-9
CDR3 length: 11

CDR3 protein: ASSIPGARSNEQF
D gene: -
V gene: TRBV28
CDR3 length: 13

CDR3 protein: ASSLVLAGVGEQF
D gene: TRBD2
V gene: TRBV7-3
CDR3 length: 13

CDR3 protein: ASSITGGLRETQY
D gene: TRBD1
V gene: TRBV19
CDR3 length: 13

CDR3 protein: ASTGTGGETQY
D gene: -
V gene: TRBV2
CDR3 length: 11

CDR3 protein: ASSLRTSGGYEQY
D gene: TRBD2
V gene: TRBV7-2
CDR3 length: 13

CDR3 protein: ASQSGLAGGFDEQY
D gene: TRBD2
V gene: TRBV5-1
CDR3 length: 14

CDR3 protein: AWRRDRVTEAF
D gene: TRBD1
V gene: TRBV30
CDR3 length: 11